The 22 T cell receptor delta chains below all came from one sample that was sequenced in a study of gamma-delta chains in newborns, infants, children. TCRdb redid clone calling on the reads using CATT. This sample has around 2,800 delta-chain clones, with around 4.2% found just once. Sequencing used blood. All receptors come from a child who was a newborn, infant or young child, either healthy, febrile or measles-vaccinated (not recorded which).

This clone came up a few times. This may be a read error, as it is one base from a much larger clone. The same CDR3 is also encoded by other DNA sequences in this sample. The J gene is TRDJ3, the V gene TRDV2; 13 nucleotides align to TRDD3. There are 19 residues in the CDR3. Germline values: CDR1 GEAIGNYY, CDR2 EKD. CDR3 amino acids: CACDILGDTRPWDTRQMFF. The DNA for the CDR3 is TGTGCCTGTGACATACTGGGGGATACGCGTCCCTGGGACACCCGACAGATGTTCTTC.

A word on this clone: A far larger clone lies a single base away; this is likely a read error. This same CDR3 is encoded by further DNA sequences in the sample. This chain connects TRDV2 to TRDJ3, with 13 bases fitting TRDD3. Germline-derived CDR1 and CDR2 are GEAIGNYY and EKD. CDR3 size: 20 residues. The CDR3: CACDTYWGIRSSWDTRQMFF. CDR3 coding DNA: TGTGCCTGCGACACGTACTGGGGGATACGCAGCTCCTGGGACACCCGACAGATGTTTTTC.

Points on this clone: The protein that TCRdb holds for this DNA derives from a much larger clone and differs from the translated DNA at residue 11, which likely indicates a read error; the protein shown here is translated from the DNA. The sample holds other DNA sequences that translate to the same CDR3. The chain links TRDV2 to TRDJ3, with TRDD3 identical over 10 bases. This CDR3 comprises 18 residues. The germline V gene has CDR1 GEAIGNYY and CDR2 EKD. The CDR3 here is CACDTGGYSSRDTRQMFF. CDR3 coding DNA: TGTGCCTGTGACACTGGGGGATACAGCTCCCGGGACACCCGACAGATGTTTTTC.

This clone was counted a few times. A much larger clone lies a single base off, so this may be a read error. Here the CDR3 reads CACDILGDRSPWDTRQMFF. As DNA, the CDR3 is TGTGCCTGTGACATACTGGGGGATAGAAGCCCCTGGGACACCCGACAGATGTTTTTC. The chain carries TRDV2 and TRDJ3; 11 bases are a match to TRDD3. This CDR3 has 19 amino acids. V shed 2 bases and J 2 bases; nucleotides not matched to a gene: 7. The germline V gene has CDR1 GEAIGNYY and CDR2 EKD.

This clone was counted a few times. Translating this DNA gives a protein that differs at residue 3 from the TCRdb one, which belongs to a much larger clone; a read error is likely, and the protein shown is this translation. This chain uses TRDV2 with TRDJ3; 13 bases map to TRDD3. CDR3 size: 19 residues. Looked up from germline, CDR1 is GEAIGNYY and CDR2 is EKD. CDR3 sequence: CARDILGDTRPWDTRQMFF. The CDR3 coding sequence is TGTGCCCGTGACATACTGGGGGATACGCGTCCCTGGGACACCCGACAGATGTTTTTC.

Points on this clone: A far larger clone is just one base off, so this is likely a read error. The sample holds other DNA sequences that translate to the same CDR3. The rearrangement uses TRDV2 and TRDJ3, with D unclear. This CDR3 is built from 17 residues. Germline assignment: CDR1 GEAIGNYY and CDR2 EKD. V dropped 3 bases and J dropped 0 bases, with 11 bases sitting between them. CDR3 sequence reads: CACDSTGSSWDTRQMFF. CDR3 DNA sequence: TGTGCCTGTGACTCTACAGGCAGCTCCTGGGACACCCGACAGATGTTTTTC.

About this clone: A much larger clone sits a single nucleotide away, making a read error possible. The chain joins TRDV2 to TRDJ3; 13 bases map to TRDD3. TCRdb carries no J gene annotation; the J gene was assigned here by matching the DNA with germline. Germline V lookup: CDR1 GEAIGNYY, CDR2 EKD. CDR3 length equals 20 residues. The DNA for the CDR3 is TGTGCCTGTTACACTGTACTGGGGGATACGCCTTCCTGGGACACCCGACAGATGTTTTTC. It is translated as CACYTVLGDTPSWDTRQMFF.

About this clone: A far larger clone is a single base away, which makes a read error likely. The chain is built from TRDV2 and TRDJ1; TRDD3 is a possible D gene (6 bases). Germline V gene sequence: CDR1 GEAIGNYY, CDR2 EKD. The CDR3 is 18 amino acids. V gave up 3 bases and J gave up 1 base, with 23 bases separating them. CDR3 protein: CACDAPENGWGLTDKLIF. The CDR3 DNA reads TGTGCCTGTGACGCCCCAGAGAACGGCTGGGGCCTCACCGATAAACTCATCTTT.

Only a few counts were recorded for this clone. This DNA's translation and the protein TCRdb lists, from a much larger clone, do not match at residue 16, likely due to a read error; the protein shown is translated from the DNA. The rearrangement uses TRDV2 and TRDJ3; 10 bases fit TRDD3. Germline lookup yields CDR1 GEAIGNYY and CDR2 EKD. The CDR3 consists of 18 residues. The CDR3 sequence is CACDTGGYGTWDTRQTFF. The CDR3 DNA reads TGTGCCTGTGACACCGGGGGATACGGCACCTGGGACACCCGACAGACGTTTTTC.

This clone occurred a few times. A far larger clone differs by one base, so this is likely a read error. The chain has TRDV2 and TRDJ3; 9 bases are shared with TRDD3. The length of the CDR3 is 20 residues. The V gene's germline CDR1 is GEAIGNYY and CDR2 EKD. The CDR3 loop is CACDTPSYWGNPWDARQMFF. The CDR3 region has the DNA TGTGCCTGTGACACCCCATCTTACTGGGGGAACCCCTGGGACGCCCGACAGATGTTTTTC.

This clone was found a few times. The chain uses TRDV2 and TRDJ2; 11 nucleotides line up with TRDD3. J was trimmed by 8 bases and V by 1 base; bases with no gene match: 2. CDR1 is GEAIGNYY, CDR2 EKD, per germline. The length of the CDR3 is 14 residues. CDR3 region: CACDTLGDTAQLFF. DNA for the CDR3: TGTGCCTGTGACACGCTGGGGGATACTGCACAACTCTTCTTT.

In its sample, this clone ranks as medium-sized. A read error is likely here: a far larger clone is one base away. This rearrangement joins TRDV2 to TRDJ2; 9 bases map to TRDD3. CDR1 GEAIGNYY and CDR2 EKD come from the germline V gene. This CDR3 comprises 16 residues. The CDR3 nucleotides read TGTGCCTGTGGCACCGGGGATACGCTTTTGACAGCACAACTCTTCTTT. It specifies CACGTGDTLLTAQLFF.

A few counts support this clone. CDR3 protein: CACGTVGASGEQLFF. CDR3 sequence (DNA): TGTGCCTGTGGGACCGTGGGGGCCTCAGGAGAACAACTCTTCTTT. V gene TRDV2 combines with J gene TRDJ2; possible D gene TRDD3, 6 bases. CDR1 and CDR2 (germline): GEAIGNYY, EKD. The CDR3 spans 15 residues. V lost 5 bases to trimming and J lost 10 bases, with 22 bases between them.

This clone occurred a few times. A much more abundant neighbour one base away suggests this may be a read error. Other DNA sequences in this specimen translate into the identical CDR3. The chain is built from TRDV2 and TRDJ3; TRDD3 matches at 11 bases. CDR1 GEAIGNYY and CDR2 EKD come from the germline V gene. The CDR3 loop spans 18 amino acids. The CDR3 region has the DNA TGTGCCTGTGACACTGGGGGATACGGGACCTGGGACACCCGGCAGATGTTTTTC. Translation gives CACDTGGYGTWDTRQMFF.

As for this clone: TCRdb's protein for this DNA is that of a much larger clone and differs from the translation at residue 11, likely a read error; the protein shown is the DNA translation. The chain uses TRDV2 and TRDJ3; 10 positions match TRDD3. V was clipped by 1 base and J by 5 bases; unmatched bases: 7. The CDR3 is 18 amino acids. CDR1 and CDR2 from the germline V gene are GEAIGNYY and EKD. The CDR3 here is CACDTGGYRTRDTRQMFF. The CDR3 region has the DNA TGTGCCTGTGACACTGGGGGATACCGGACCCGGGACACCCGACAGATGTTTTTC.

About this clone: TCRdb's protein for this DNA is that of a much larger clone and differs from the translation at residue 4, likely a read error; the protein shown is the DNA translation. The gene calls are TRDV2 and TRDJ3; D perhaps matches TRDD3 (6 bases). The CDR3 is 17 residues long. In germline, CDR1 is GEAIGNYY, CDR2 EKD. Written as DNA, the CDR3 is TGTGCCTGTGGCACCGTACTGGGCTCCTGGGACACCCGACAGATGTTTTTC. The encoded protein is CACGTVLGSWDTRQMFF.

The chain joins TRDV1 to TRDJ1; 10 nucleotides agree with TRDD3. TCRdb does not report a J gene; here it was assigned by matching the DNA to germline references. Losses at the gene ends were 10 bases for V and 3 bases for J; bases not matched to a gene: 29. The CDR3 length is 21 residues. CDR1 and CDR2 (germline): TSWWSYY, QGS. CDR3 sequence (DNA): TGTGCTCCTGGACCCCCTTTTTACACACCCGGGGGGATACGGGAGGCCGATAAACTCATCTTT. It is translated as CAPGPPFYTPGGIREADKLIF.

About this clone itself: TCRdb's entry gives the protein of a much larger clone, which mismatches this DNA's translation at residue 3, likely from a read error; the protein reported here is translated from the DNA. The chain uses TRDV2 and TRDJ1; D possibly corresponds to TRDD3 (6 bases). CDR3 length: 18 amino acids. Germline CDR1 reads GEAIGNYY; CDR2 reads EKD. This chain's CDR3 is CAYDALENGWGLTDKLIF. In DNA form, the CDR3 reads TGTGCCTATGACGCCCTAGAGAACGGCTGGGGCCTCACCGATAAACTCATCTTT.

This clone qualifies as large. The chain has TRDV2 and TRDJ3, with a weak D call TRDD3 (6 bases). The V and J ends lost 3 bases and 5 bases respectively, with 16 bases between them. CDR1 and CDR2 from the germline V gene are GEAIGNYY and EKD. This CDR3 spans 17 amino acids. CDR3 protein: CACDPAGDQGDTRQMFF. CDR3 DNA sequence: TGTGCCTGTGACCCGGCGGGGGACCAGGGGGACACCCGACAGATGTTTTTC.

This clone was counted a few times. A read error is likely here: a far larger clone is one base away. The sample contains more than one DNA sequence encoding this CDR3. J is TRDJ2 and V is TRDV2, with TRDD3 matching 12 bases. The CDR3 is 20 residues long. Germline-derived CDR1 and CDR2 are GEAIGNYY and EKD. CDR3: CACDPLTGGYSAALTAQLFF. CDR3 DNA: TGTGCCTGTGACCCCCTTACTGGGGGATACTCGGCCGCTTTGACGGCACAACTCTTCTTT.

By share of the sample, this clone is large (0.1 to 1%). One end of the junction varies from germline; a read error may be responsible. This sample also contains other DNA sequences that code for the same CDR3. The chain is built from TRDV2 and TRDJ3; 9 nucleotides match TRDD3. CDR1 and CDR2 (germline): GEAIGNYY, EKD. The CDR3 has 16 residues. CDR3 protein: CACDAVLLGDTRQMFF. In nucleotides, the CDR3 is TGTGCCTGTGATGCGGTACTTCTGGGGGATACCCGACAGATGTTTTTC.

In this sample, this clone is medium-sized (0.01 to 0.1%). This sample includes further DNA sequences coding for the same CDR3. CDR3 residues: CAASALRGDPPPLRDTDKLIF. CDR3 bases: TGTGCAGCAAGCGCCTTGCGCGGAGACCCACCTCCTCTGCGGGACACCGATAAACTCATCTTT. This chain connects TRAV29/DV5 to TRDJ1; no firm D call. The CDR3 contains 21 residues. Germline V gene lookup returns CDR1 NSMFDY and CDR2 ISSIKDK. Trimming took 0 bases from V and 0 from J, leaving 30 bases between them.